This TCR beta chain was captured in a study of T-cell reconstitution after alpha-beta-depleted transplantation in children. Broader study findings: T-cell numbers and diversity, one year after transplant, stemmed largely from T cells that were newly produced. Several hundred rapidly expanded clones from non-depleted graft cells reportedly supplied alpha-beta T cells about two months post-transplant. The study traced high day-60 TCRbeta diversity in some patients to surviving recipient T cells and thymic progenitors.

Preparation of the TCRbeta library used unique molecular identifiers. Using its own MiXCR run on the PCR reads, TCRdb lists one record per CDR3 protein. The repertoire holds about a million distinct CDR3 sequences, with about 29% as singletons. Concerning this clonotype itself: What it binds is not known.

The CDR3 runs to 13 residues. V shed 3 bases, J shed 6 bases, and the junction held 6 bases outside the gene matches. Germline loops: CDR1 SGHRS, CDR2 YFSETQ. This receptor was obtained from a boy younger than two who had a stem cell transplant for SCID, so the T cells may come from the graft donor. Specimen: PBMCs, mostly from graft donor cells, collected 360 days after TCRalphabeta/CD19-depleted stem cell transplant. The chain uses TRBV5-1 and TRBJ2-7; 7 bases map to TRBD1. CDR3 sequence reads: CASSSDWDSEQYF. As DNA, the CDR3 is TGCGCCAGCAGCTCCGACTGGGACAGCGAGCAGTACTTC.